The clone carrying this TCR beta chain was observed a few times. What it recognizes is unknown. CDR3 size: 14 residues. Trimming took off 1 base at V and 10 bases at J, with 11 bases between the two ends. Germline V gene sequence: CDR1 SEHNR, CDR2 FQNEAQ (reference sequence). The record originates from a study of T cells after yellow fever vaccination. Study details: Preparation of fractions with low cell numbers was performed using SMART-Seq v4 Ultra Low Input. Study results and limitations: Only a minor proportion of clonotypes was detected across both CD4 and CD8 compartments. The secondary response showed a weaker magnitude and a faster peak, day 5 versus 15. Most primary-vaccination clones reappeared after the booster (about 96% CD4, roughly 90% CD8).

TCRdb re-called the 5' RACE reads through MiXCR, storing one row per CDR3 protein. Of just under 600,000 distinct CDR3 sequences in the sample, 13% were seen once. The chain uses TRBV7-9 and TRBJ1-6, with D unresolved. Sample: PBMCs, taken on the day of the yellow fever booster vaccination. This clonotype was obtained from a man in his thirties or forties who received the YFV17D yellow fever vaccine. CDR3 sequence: CASSLGQRASPLHF. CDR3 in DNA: TGTGCCAGCAGCTTAGGGCAGAGGGCCTCACCCCTCCACTTT.